A selection of T cell receptor beta chains follows, all from one sample in a study of shared clonotypes between healthy human individuals. The method was immunoSEQ multiplex PCR; TCRdb's version includes in-frame clones alone and lacks a portion of them. The repertoire holds some 2.3 million clones, with over 85% as singletons. Sequencing was done on a sample of naive CD4+ T cells from PBMCs. These receptors all come from a man aged 18 to 30 in good health. Some clones in this sample may be carry-over from other donors' samples. Each CDR3 is given with its conserved first and last residue. D genes are given only for firm matches. Clone size is stated in some rows and not others, as once, few, many or a class when expanded.

TGCGCCAGCAGCTTGACGGCTAGCGGGGACCCTTACAATGAGCAGTTCTTC CASSLTASGDPYNEQFF TRBJ2-1 TRBV5-1 TRBD2 .
TGTGCCAGCAGTTTAGGAGAATATGGCTACACCTTC CASSLGEYGYTF TRBJ1-2 TRBV28 . few
TGTGCCAGCAGCCCCGAGAGACTTGCGCCCCAGTACTTC CASSPERLAPQYF TRBJ2-5 TRBV7-2 . .
TGTGCCAGCAGTTGGGACACTGCAACTAATGAAAAACTGTTTTTT CASSWDTATNEKLFF TRBJ1-4 TRBV27 . .
TGCGCCAGCAGCCGGGGGACCTTACCCGGGGCGAGTGGAACGGGGGAGCTGTTTTTT CASSRGTLPGASGTGELFF TRBJ2-2 TRBV5-1 . once
TGTGCCAGCAGTTTCCCGACCGGGACTAGCGGGGGCAATGAGCAGTTCTTC CASSFPTGTSGGNEQFF TRBJ2-1 TRBV27 TRBD2 .
TGTGCCAGCAGTTCCCCCCTACAGGGGAACTATGGCTACACCTTC CASSSPLQGNYGYTF TRBJ1-2 TRBV28 TRBD1 .
TGTGCCAGCAGTGAAGCTCAGTTCAGGGGGACAGATACGCAGTATTTT CASSEAQFRGTDTQYF TRBJ2-3 TRBV6-1 TRBD1 .
TGTGCCAGCAGCTACACCGGACAGGGTAGCGGAGAGACCCAGTACTTC CASSYTGQGSGETQYF TRBJ2-5 TRBV7-9 TRBD1 .
TGTGCCAGCAGCTTAATGGCAGATGCACAGCCCCAGCATTTT CASSLMADAQPQHF TRBJ1-5 TRBV7-8 . once
TGTGCCAGCAGTAACAGGGAAAACTATGGCTACACCTTC CASSNRENYGYTF TRBJ1-2 TRBV6-5 . .
TGTGCCAGCAGCACCATTGGGGGACTGGGAGAGACCCAGTACTTC CASSTIGGLGETQYF TRBJ2-5 TRBV7-9 . .
TGTGCCAGCAGCCGACCGGTGGGAGCGCACTACGAGCAGTACTTC CASSRPVGAHYEQYF TRBJ2-7 TRBV7-9 . .
TGTGCCAGCAGCCGGGACAGGGGGTTGGATGGCTACACCTTC CASSRDRGLDGYTF TRBJ1-2 TRBV6-6 TRBD1 once
TGCAGCGTTTCCCCGGGACAGGGGAACTACGAGCAGTACTTC CSVSPGQGNYEQYF TRBJ2-7 TRBV29-1 TRBD1 .
TGTGCCAGCACTTTGGAGGGGGGTGAAAAACTGTTTTTT CASTLEGGEKLFF TRBJ1-4 TRBV6-1 . .
TGTGCCAGCAGCTTGGCGAGGGCGGGAGTACGGGAGCAGTACTTC CASSLARAGVREQYF TRBJ2-7 TRBV5-5 TRBD2 .
TGTGCCAGCAGACTTGGGGCTAATGAAAAACTGTTTTTT CASRLGANEKLFF TRBJ1-4 TRBV6-5 . once
TGTGCCAGCAGCCAGGGCGGGATTCTTCTTTACGAGCAGTACTTC CASSQGGILLYEQYF TRBJ2-7 TRBV7-2 . .
TGTGCCAGCAGCCCGGACTTGACGCGGAGGGGGGAGCAGTTCTTC CASSPDLTRRGEQFF TRBJ2-1 TRBV14 . .
TGCGCCAGCAGCCAAGAAAGGAGGGTAGGGGGCAGTCAGCCCCAGCATTTT CASSQERRVGGSQPQHF TRBJ1-5 TRBV4-1 TRBD1 once
TGTGCCAACCTAAAGGGGGTAGTGATCCACGAGCAGTACTTC CANLKGVVIHEQYF TRBJ2-7 TRBV19 . .
TGTGCCAGCACCCGAGGCGGCGCACTTAATTCACCCCTCCACTTT CASTRGGALNSPLHF TRBJ1-6 TRBV25-1 . .
TGTGCCAGCAGACGACAGGGGCAGCAAGTTCATGGCTACACCTTC CASRRQGQQVHGYTF TRBJ1-2 TRBV28 TRBD1 .
TGTGCCAGCAGGTCGAGCAATCAGCCCCAGCATTTT CASRSSNQPQHF TRBJ1-5 TRBV6-1 . .
TGCGCCAGCAGCTTTAATAGCAATCAGCCCCAGCATTTT CASSFNSNQPQHF TRBJ1-5 TRBV5-1 . .
TGTGCCAGCAGCAAGGGAGGAACAGGAAAGACCGATTCCTACGAGCAGTACTTC CASSKGGTGKTDSYEQYF TRBJ2-7 TRBV21-1 . .
TGTGCCAGCAGCTTAAGTAATGGCAGGGGGAACGAGCAGTACTTC CASSLSNGRGNEQYF TRBJ2-7 TRBV7-8 TRBD1 .
TGTGCCAGCAGTTTACTTCCCGGGACAGGGTACAATGAGCAGTTCTTC CASSLLPGTGYNEQFF TRBJ2-1 TRBV28 TRBD1 .